These 7 T cell receptor delta chains share one sample of origin, sequenced in a study of γδ T cells in repeated Plasmodium falciparum infection. Gammadelta T cells were flow-sorted from PBMC into Vgamma9/Vdelta2+ and Vdelta2-negative populations for bulk analysis. TCRdb reprocessed the multiplex PCR reads using CATT. The sample shows about 89,000 delta-chain clones, about 1.5% of them seen only once. Sequenced material: gamma-delta T cells from blood. These receptors came from a pool of human donors (malaria-infected and uninfected, not separated).

This clone turned up a few times. This chain joins TRDV2 and TRDJ1; 7 positions match TRDD3. The J gene, left out of TCRdb, was set here by checking the DNA against germline. CDR3 size: 16 residues. V trimming: 3 bases; J trimming: 4 bases; junction bases outside the gene matches: 13. Germline lookup yields CDR1 GEAIGNYY and CDR2 EKD. CDR3 loop: CACDLLGPRVSDKLIF. CDR3 sequence (DNA): TGTGCCTGTGACTTACTGGGGCCCCGAGTCAGCGATAAACTCATCTTT.

Concerning this clone itself: It differs at one base from a far larger clone, so likely a read error. Other DNA sequences from this sample encode an identical CDR3 as well. V gene TRDV2 was called; the J gene was not; no check of the table's D call, TRDD3, against the DNA was made. CDR1 is GEAIGNYY and CDR2 is EKD in the germline V gene. The CDR3 loop spans 19 amino acids. CDR3 DNA: TGTGCCTGTGGCAAGATCGCTTTTGGGGGGCCCAAGTACACCGATAAGCTCATCTTT. This codes for CACGKIAFGGPKYTDKLIF.

The table lists this clone with a few counts. One base separates it from a far larger clone, so it is likely a read error. Other DNA sequences of this sample code for an identical CDR3. This chain uses TRDV1 with TRDJ1, with D maybe TRDD3 (5 bases). Matching the DNA to germline supplied the J gene, which TCRdb does not give. Germline CDR1 TSWWSYY, CDR2 QGS. The CDR3 consists of 16 residues. The CDR3 DNA follows: TGTGCTCTCGGGGACTATCTTGCCTCTCACACCGATAAACTCATCTTT. Translation gives CALGDYLASHTDKLIF.

Note on this clone: A far larger clone is a single base away, which makes a read error likely. Additional DNA sequences in this sample encode the identical CDR3. This chain connects TRDV1 to TRDJ1; 9 bases fit TRDD3. The CDR3 covers 19 residues. The germline gives CDR1 TSWWSYY, CDR2 QGS. The CDR3 DNA follows: TGTGCTCTTGGGGAAAGGATGACTAGGGGGATACCGGCCACCGATAAGCTCATCTTT. Encoded protein: CALGERMTRGIPATDKLIF.

This clone was seen a few times. This sequence is one base from a far larger clone and is likely a read error. This sample includes further DNA sequences coding for the same CDR3. The chain uses TRDV2 and TRDJ1, with D perhaps matching TRDD2 (6 bases). The J gene was missing in TCRdb and was found by matching the end of the DNA to germline. The germline V gene has CDR1 GEAIGNYY and CDR2 EKD. The CDR3 loop spans 20 amino acids. The CDR3 loop reads CACKLYTPSRGLIYTDKLIF. The CDR3 DNA sequence: TGCGCCTGCAAGCTCTACACTCCTTCCCGGGGACTTATTTACACCGATAAACTCATCTTT.

In the case of this clone: The protein recorded in TCRdb matches a much larger clone and deviates from this DNA's translation at residue 16, suggesting a read error; the protein here is obtained by translating the DNA. The chain links TRDV3 to TRDJ1; weak D call: TRDD2 (7 bases). In the absence of a J gene in TCRdb, the DNA was matched to germline to assign it here. Germline CDR1 reads TVYSNPD; CDR2 reads GDNSRS (reference sequence). This CDR3 is 21 amino acids long. Trimming took 3 bases from V and 3 from J, leaving 38 bases between them. Written as DNA, the CDR3 is TGTGCCTTCGGTCCCCTTTCCTACGGAGCCCTACTGGGACCTAACGCCGATAAACTCATCTTT. Protein: CAFGPLSYGALLGPNADKLIF.

Only a few counts were recorded for this clone. A read error likely explains this, since a far larger clone differs by one base. Other nucleotide sequences from this sample produce the same CDR3. This rearrangement joins TRDV2 to TRDJ1; a possible D gene is TRDD3 (6 bases). TCRdb leaves out the J gene; it was filled in here by matching the DNA to germline. The CDR3 extends over 23 amino acids. Looked up from germline, CDR1 is GEAIGNYY and CDR2 is EKD. CDR3 loop: CACDSLSTPVAGTGSENTDKLIF. The DNA of the CDR3 is TGCGCCTGTGACTCCTTAAGTACCCCCGTGGCAGGTACTGGGAGTGAGAACACCGATAAACTCATCTTT.